One TCR beta chain is described in this entry. What it binds is not known. Amplification used 52 TRBV primers and 13 TRBJ primers. Assay: immunoSEQ multiplex PCR; the TCRdb copy retains only in-frame clones and omits some. The table records around 29,000 clones, approximately 90% of them present only once. All CD3G-deficient patients showed autoimmunity, more severe in two. CD4+ T cells were divided by sorting: CD25-high CD127-low Tregs, CD25-low CD127-high conventional cells. This CDR3 comprises 15 residues. Germline assignment: CDR1 MDHEN and CDR2 SYDVKM. V lost 4 bases and J lost 1, with 13 bases in between. The sample is drawn from a study of regulatory T cells. The study's findings and limits: Skewed V and J usage and few unique V-J pairs marked patient repertoires, most in Tregs. In CD3G-deficient patients, conventional CD4+ T cells were enriched for hydrophobic CDR3 residues at positions 6 and 7.

The receptor comes from a person aged 18-29 years with CD3G deficiency. Sequencing was performed on conventional CD4+ T cells sorted from blood. The chain joins TRBV28 to TRBJ2-5; D might be TRBD2 (5 bases). The DNA for the CDR3 is TGTGCCAGCAGTTCCCGGACTCGTCTCCAAGAGACCCAGTACTTC. Protein sequence: CASSSRTRLQETQYF.